The 30 T cell receptor beta chains below come from one sample, sequenced in a study of blood T cell repertoires in COVID-19. Repertoires were generated with immunoSEQ multiplex PCR, while TCRdb's copy carries only in-frame clones and drops some. The sample contains about 150,000 clones, around 90% of which appear only once. Material for sequencing was peripheral blood. The receptors come from a man between 45 and 60 years old with acute or convalescent COVID-19.

This sequence joins TRBV7-9 and TRBJ2-1, with 10 bases aligning to TRBD2. The V segment lost 4 bases and the J segment 8 bases; nucleotides outside the gene matches: 11. The CDR3 is 16 amino acids. The germline CDR1 and CDR2 sequences are SEHNR and FQNEAQ (reference sequence). Here the CDR3 DNA reads TGTGCCAGCAGCTCTTCGCTGCTAGCGGGAGCGGATGAGCAGTTCTTC. It specifies CASSSSLLAGADEQFF.

The rearrangement uses TRBV19 and TRBJ2-7; perhaps TRBD1 as D (6 bases). Trimming left V 4 bases short and J 4 bases short, with 17 bases between. The CDR3 extends over 15 amino acids. CDR1 and CDR2 (germline): LNHDA, SQIVND (reference sequence). CDR3: CASSNTGLTQYEQYF. In DNA form, the CDR3 reads TGTGCCAGTAGTAACACAGGGTTGACTCAATACGAGCAGTACTTC.

This chain links TRBV6-5 with TRBJ2-7, with D perhaps TRBD2 (5 bases). Trimming took off 0 bases at V and 0 bases at J, with 9 bases between the two ends. CDR3 size: 15 residues. Germline V gene lookup returns CDR1 MNHEY and CDR2 SVGAGI. CDR3 sequence: CASSYSSGNSYEQYF. The DNA of the CDR3 is TGTGCCAGCAGTTACTCGAGCGGCAACTCCTACGAGCAGTACTTC.

The chain joins TRBV3-1 (or the pseudogene TRBV3-2) to TRBJ2-5, with 12 bases matching TRBD2. The CDR3 contains 16 residues. Germline V gene data show CDR1 as LGHDT and CDR2 as YNNKEL (reference sequence). V shed 0 bases, J shed 3 bases, and the junction held 2 bases outside the gene matches. This CDR3 reads CASSQDLAGGKETQYF. The DNA for the CDR3 is TGTGCCAGCAGCCAAGACCTAGCGGGAGGGAAAGAGACCCAGTACTTC.

V is TRBV9 and J is TRBJ2-2, with 9 bases lining up with TRBD1. The CDR3 has 16 residues. Trimming took 2 bases from V and 1 from J; bases not matched to a gene: 3. Germline assignment: CDR1 SGDLS and CDR2 YYNGEE. The CDR3 DNA reads as TGTGCCAGCAGCGTGAAGGACAGGGGGAACACCGGGGAGCTGTTTTTT. This encodes CASSVKDRGNTGELFF.

This chain uses TRBV6-1 with TRBJ1-2; D possibly corresponds to TRBD1 (5 bases). The CDR3 contains 14 residues. Trimming left V 2 bases short and J 5 bases short, with 12 bases between. Per the germline V gene, CDR1 is MNHNS and CDR2 is SASEGT. For the CDR3, the DNA is TGTGCCAGCAGTGAACAGGGATTCGATTATGGCTACACCTTC. It specifies CASSEQGFDYGYTF.

V usage is TRBV7-9 and J usage is TRBJ1-2, with a weak D call TRBD1 (6 bases). Trimming took 5 bases from V and 4 from J, leaving 11 bases between them. Germline V CDR1 and CDR2: SEHNR, FQNEAQ (reference sequence). The CDR3 is 13 amino acids. This chain's CDR3 is CASSLQGIYGYTF. As DNA, the CDR3 is TGTGCCAGCAGCCTGCAGGGGATCTATGGCTACACCTTC.

The chain recombines TRBV15 with TRBJ1-4; D is uncertain. V lost 1 base and J lost 7, with 13 bases in between. Per the germline V gene, CDR1 is LNHNV and CDR2 is YYDKDF (reference sequence). The CDR3 contains 15 residues. CDR3: CATSRALTRIEKLFF. The CDR3 region has the DNA TGTGCCACCAGCAGAGCCCTTACAAGAATTGAAAAACTGTTTTTT.

This rearrangement joins TRBV9 to TRBJ2-7; 9 nucleotides match TRBD2. CDR1 SGDLS and CDR2 YYNGEE come from the germline V gene. The CDR3 totals 16 residues. V lost 3 bases and J lost 2; bases outside the gene matches: 9. Here the CDR3 DNA reads TGTGCCAGCAGCGCCCCCAAAGCGGGAGGTACCTACGAGCAGTACTTC. This translates into CASSAPKAGGTYEQYF.

The CDR3 sequence is CASSYGSAGGAYGYTF. The DNA for the CDR3 is TGTGCCAGCAGTTACGGCTCGGCAGGGGGAGCCTATGGCTACACCTTC. The gene calls are TRBV6-2 or TRBV6-3 and TRBJ1-2; 7 nucleotides match TRBD1. Germline V CDR1 and CDR2: MNHEY, SVGEGT. This CDR3 is 16 amino acids long. Trimming took 2 bases from V and 4 from J; bases not matched to a gene: 10.

The chain links TRBV7-9 to TRBJ2-7; D might be TRBD1 (5 bases). The germline CDR1 and CDR2 sequences are SEHNR and FQNEAQ (reference sequence). The V and J ends lost 4 bases and 7 bases respectively, with 11 bases between them. The CDR3 is made up of 12 amino acids. This CDR3 is CASSSQESEQYV. The CDR3 bases are TGTGCCAGCAGCTCACAGGAGTCGGAGCAGTACGTC.

This clone has a single count. This sequence joins TRBV27 and TRBJ1-1; D gene uncertain. With 1 base removed from V and 5 bases from J, the gap between germline ends came to 8 bases. The CDR3 is made up of 13 amino acids. From germline, CDR1 is MNHEY and CDR2 SMNVEV (reference sequence). As DNA, the CDR3 is TGTGCCAGCAGTTTATATCCAGGAACTGAAGCTTTCTTT. This gives the protein CASSLYPGTEAFF.

In this sample, this clone turned up a few times. This chain links TRBV19 with TRBJ2-1; possibly TRBD1 for D (6 bases). Germline V CDR1 and CDR2: LNHDA, SQIVND (reference sequence). The CDR3 consists of 13 residues. The V and J ends lost 1 base and 16 bases respectively, with 17 bases between them. CDR3 in amino acids: CASSIAHRESLFF. The CDR3 coding sequence is TGTGCCAGTAGTATAGCGCACAGGGAGTCCCTATTCTTC.

The gene calls are TRBV10-3 and TRBJ2-5; D not resolved. Germline CDR1 ENHRY, CDR2 SYGVKD. This CDR3 region has 14 residues. V lost 4 bases to trimming and J lost 3 bases, with 12 bases between them. CDR3 nucleotide sequence: TGTGCCATCAGTGTTGTAGATGAGAAAGAGACCCAGTACTTC. This translates into CAISVVDEKETQYF.

J is TRBJ2-1 and V is TRBV7-2; 8 bases match TRBD2. This CDR3 comprises 15 residues. Germline CDR1 is SGHTA and CDR2 is FQGNSA. The trim removed 5 bases at V and 10 bases at J, leaving 13 bases unmatched. In nucleotides, the CDR3 is TGTGCCAGCAGCCAATCGGCGGGCGGGGGGTTGGAGCAGTTCTTC. It encodes CASSQSAGGGLEQFF.

The chain joins TRBV29-1 to TRBJ2-1; 13 positions agree with TRBD2. The CDR3 covers 15 residues. V was pared by 4 bases and J by 2 bases, with 2 bases of the junction left unmatched. Germline CDR1 and CDR2: SQVTM and ANQGSEA. The CDR3 is CSVVGTSGTYNEQFF. In DNA, the CDR3 is TGCAGCGTTGTGGGGACTAGCGGGACCTACAATGAGCAGTTCTTC.

This rearrangement joins TRBV20-1 to TRBJ2-7; 9 positions agree with TRBD2. The trim removed 6 bases at V and 3 bases at J, leaving 15 bases unmatched. The CDR3 length is 16 residues. Germline V CDR1 and CDR2: DFQATT, SNEGSKA (reference sequence). The CDR3 is CSASSGIAGAFYEQYF. The CDR3 bases are TGCAGTGCAAGTTCGGGAATAGCGGGAGCCTTCTACGAGCAGTACTTC.

CDR3 residues: CASSSGGPGEKLFF. The CDR3 DNA reads as TGTGCCAGCAGTTCCGGGGGTCCGGGGGAAAAACTGTTTTTT. The chain recombines TRBV28 with TRBJ1-4; the D gene is possibly TRBD1 (5 bases). CDR1 MDHEN and CDR2 SYDVKM come from the germline V gene. Between the trimmed V and J ends, which lost 4 bases and 8 bases, there was a span of 14 bases. This CDR3 is 14 amino acids long.

V and J are TRBV7-3 and TRBJ2-3; 14 nucleotides agree with TRBD2. Per the germline V gene, CDR1 is SGHTA and CDR2 is FQGTGA. The length of the CDR3 is 17 residues. V shed 5 bases and J 8 bases; nucleotides not matched to a gene: 12. CDR3 DNA sequence: TGTGCCAGCAGCGCCACCGGGGGACTAGCGGGAGTTGGTACGCAGTATTTT. Amino acid sequence: CASSATGGLAGVGTQYF.

Written as DNA, the CDR3 is TGCGCCAGCAGCCCTTTTATCGGGGGGACCTACAATGAGCAGTTCTTC. Its translation is CASSPFIGGTYNEQFF. The chain is built from TRBV5-1 and TRBJ2-1, with 7 nucleotides matching TRBD2. V lost 4 bases and J lost 2; bases outside the gene matches: 9. This CDR3 comprises 16 residues. Germline V CDR1 and CDR2: SGHRS, YFSETQ.

The CDR3 DNA sequence: TGTGCCAGCAGTGGACAGGGGGCGCGTGGCTACACCTTC. This sequence encodes CASSGQGARGYTF. V and J are TRBV9 and TRBJ1-2; the match to TRBD1 covers 11 bases. The CDR3 is made up of 13 amino acids. Per the germline V gene, CDR1 is SGDLS and CDR2 is YYNGEE. Trimming at V came to 5 bases and at J to 7 bases, leaving 4 bases not matched to a gene.

The chain recombines TRBV7-2 with TRBJ1-4; 9 bases line up with TRBD1. The germline V gene encodes CDR1 SGHTA and CDR2 FQGNSA. The CDR3 sequence is 14 residues long. With 8 bases clipped from V and 8 bases from J, the junction kept 9 bases outside the gene matches. The CDR3 loop reads CASGRTGDEEKLFF. CDR3 nucleotides: TGTGCCAGCGGCCGGACAGGGGACGAAGAAAAACTGTTTTTT. The variable domain in full, completed from reference TRBV7-2 and TRBJ1-4, reads GAGVSQSPSNKVTEKGKDVELRCDPISGHTALYWYRQSLGQGLEFLIYFQGNSAPDKSGLPSDRFSAERTGGSVSTLTIQRTQQEDSAVYLCASGRTGDEEKLFFGSGTQLSVL.

V usage is TRBV4-3 and J usage is TRBJ2-5; TRBD2 aligns across 11 bases. Germline lookup yields CDR1 LGHNA and CDR2 YSLEER. After removal of 4 bases from V and 2 bases from J, the junction contained 6 bases not matched to a gene. There are 16 residues in the CDR3. The CDR3 sequence is CASSPSGTSGQETQYF. In nucleotides, the CDR3 is TGCGCCAGCAGCCCCAGCGGGACTAGCGGACAAGAGACCCAGTACTTC.

The rearrangement joins TRBV6-4 to TRBJ1-6; TRBD1 might be the D (6 bases). The V end lost 7 bases, the J end lost 5 bases, and 15 bases lay between the germline ends. CDR3 length equals 15 residues. CDR1 and CDR2 (germline): MRHNA, SNTAGT. CDR3 sequence: CASIIGQRNNSPLHF. The DNA for the CDR3 is TGTGCCAGCATTATCGGACAGCGGAATAATTCACCCCTCCACTTT.

The chain combines TRBV6-5 with TRBJ2-2; possibly TRBD1 for D (6 bases). The germline V gene has CDR1 MNHEY and CDR2 SVGAGI. The CDR3 is 15 amino acids. The V end was cut by 6 bases, the J end by 4 bases, with 15 bases between. CDR3 loop: CASSAAQGITGELFF. In nucleotides, the CDR3 is TGTGCCAGCAGCGCCGCACAGGGAATCACCGGGGAGCTGTTTTTT.

CDR3 loop: CASSLARWDSRTPQPQHF. The CDR3 DNA sequence: TGTGCCAGCAGCTTAGCGAGATGGGACAGCAGAACCCCTCAGCCCCAGCATTTT. This sequence joins TRBV7-8 and TRBJ1-5; 7 nucleotides align to TRBD1. CDR1 is SGHVS and CDR2 is FQNEAQ in the germline V gene. The CDR3 runs to 18 residues. V was pared by 0 bases and J by 6 bases, with 14 bases of the junction left unmatched.

CDR3 DNA: TGTGCCAGCAGACTAACCGGGACAGAAAATGAAAAACTGTTTTTT. Translation gives CASRLTGTENEKLFF. This sequence joins TRBV2 and TRBJ1-4; 7 bases match TRBD1. Germline V gene lookup returns CDR1 SNHLY and CDR2 FYNNEI. V lost 6 bases to trimming and J lost 5 bases; unmatched junction nucleotides: 9. There are 15 residues in the CDR3.

CDR3 DNA sequence: TGTGCCAGCAAAGGGCGGGAGTTTGCCTACGAGCAGTACTTC. Translating gives CASKGREFAYEQYF. The V gene is TRBV2, the J gene TRBJ2-7, with 7 bases that match TRBD2. The V segment lost 7 bases and the J segment 2 bases; nucleotides outside the gene matches: 8. Per germline, CDR1 SNHLY and CDR2 FYNNEI. The CDR3 covers 14 residues.

The chain employs TRBV6-2 or TRBV6-3 and TRBJ2-2; no firm D call. The V gene's germline CDR1 is MNHEY and CDR2 SVGEGT. Between the trimmed V and J ends, which lost 5 bases and 9 bases, there was a span of 7 bases. This CDR3 is built from 11 residues. The CDR3 nucleotides are TGTGCCAGCAGTCCCGGTCGGGAGCTGTTTTTT. Encoded protein: CASSPGRELFF.

The V and J genes are TRBV29-1 and TRBJ2-7; D is possibly TRBD2 (7 bases). Trimming took 4 bases from V and 7 from J, leaving 20 bases between them. From germline, CDR1 is SQVTM and CDR2 ANQGSEA. The CDR3 has 14 amino acids. CDR3 bases: TGCAGCGTTGCCCTACCGGGGGGCGTTGGTGAGCAGTACTTC. It is translated as CSVALPGGVGEQYF.